This T cell receptor beta chain was sequenced during a study of T cells in Graves' hyperthyroidism and ophthalmopathy. Study findings and constraints: It was a median approximately six months before onset that the model predicted ophthalmopathy.

The CDR3 has 20 residues. Trimming cost V 1 base and J 2 bases; bases outside gene matches: 15. Germline V gives CDR1 MNHEY, CDR2 SMNVEV (reference sequence). Newly diagnosed hyperthyroidism patients aged 18 to 65 years had disease lasting under 2 months. Lactation, pregnancy, other autoimmune disease or uncontrolled infection led to exclusion of patients. The PBMCs had their origin in 10 ml of fresh peripheral blood. Using RNA transcripts as the source, TCR beta CDR3 regions were amplified. The HTBI primer set drove a first-round RT-PCR of the TCR CDR3. Using its own MiXCR run on the multiplex PCR reads, TCRdb lists one record per CDR3 protein. The table shows approximately 590,000 distinct CDR3 sequences, with roughly 14% occurring only once. In this sample, this clonotype turned up many times. Its antigen is not identified.

The sequenced sample consisted of blood. The receptor was derived from a woman aged 25-40 years with Graves' hyperthyroidism. This sequence joins TRBV27 and TRBJ2-3; TRBD2 matches at 10 bases. CDR3: CASSLLWTSGRGAVTDTQYF. CDR3 coding DNA: TGTGCCAGCAGTTTATTGTGGACTAGCGGTAGGGGGGCTGTCACAGATACGCAGTATTTT.